A selection of T cell receptor beta chains follows, all from one sample in a study of cytomegalovirus exposure and HLA in healthy donors. Sequencing was performed with immunoSEQ multiplex PCR; in TCRdb, only in-frame clones are kept and a portion is missing. The sample has under 400,000 clones; around 86% are singletons. The source material was PBMCs. These receptors were obtained from a woman aged 18-35 years in good health and CMV-seronegative. Each CDR3 is given with its conserved first and last residue. A D gene is named only where the DNA matches it firmly. Some rows mark clone size as missing; the rest say once, few, many or name a class of expanded clone.

>TRBJ1-5|-|TRBV16|-
CASSSSRPGSNQPQHF
TGTGCCAGCAGCTCCTCGAGGCCGGGTAGCAATCAGCCCCAGCATTTT
>TRBJ1-1|-|TRBV11-2|few
CASSRDTRLGAFF
TGTGCCAGCAGCCGGGACACGCGTTTAGGAGCTTTCTTT
>TRBJ2-7|-|TRBV6-5|-
CASSANHYEQYF
TGTGCCAGCAGTGCGAACCACTACGAGCAGTACTTC
>TRBJ1-5|TRBD1|TRBV15|-
CATSSTGQGKDQPQHF
TGTGCCACCAGCAGTACTGGACAGGGGAAAGATCAGCCCCAGCATTTT
>TRBJ1-5|TRBD1|TRBV7-8|-
CASSSYAGQSNQPQHF
TGTGCCAGCAGCTCCTATGCGGGACAGAGCAATCAGCCCCAGCATTTT
>TRBJ1-6|-|TRBV5-1|-
CASSLTQGWDNSPLHF
TGCGCCAGCAGCTTGACGCAGGGGTGGGACAATTCACCCCTCCACTTT
>TRBJ1-2|TRBD1|TRBV28|-
CASSSDRNYGYTF
TGTGCCAGCAGTTCGGACAGGAACTATGGCTACACCTTC
>TRBJ1-1|-|TRBV6-5|few
CASSYRGNTEAFF
TGTGCCAGCAGTTACAGAGGGAACACTGAAGCTTTCTTT
>TRBJ2-7|-|TRBV27|-
CASSYGDRTYEQYF
TGTGCCAGCAGTTATGGAGACCGGACCTACGAGCAGTACTTC
>TRBJ2-3|-|TRBV19|-
CASSRQVRTDTQYF
TGTGCCAGTAGTAGACAGGTGCGCACAGATACGCAGTATTTT
>TRBJ2-3|-|TRBV5-6|once
CASSLALALTDTQYF
TGTGCCAGCAGCTTGGCCTTGGCCCTCACAGATACGCAGTATTTT
>TRBJ1-1|-|TRBV7-9|-
CASSFPMNTEAFF
TGTGCCAGCAGTTTCCCTATGAACACTGAAGCTTTCTTT
>TRBJ2-3|-|TRBV14|-
CASSQGTFRTDTQYF
TGTGCCAGCAGCCAAGGGACATTTCGCACAGATACGCAGTATTTT
>TRBJ1-1|-|TRBV27|-
CASSLEKTGTTEAFF
TGTGCCAGCAGTTTAGAGAAAACAGGGACCACAGAAGCTTTCTTT
>TRBJ1-4|TRBD1|TRBV28|once
CASNSGQGLGEKLFF
TGTGCCAGCAACTCTGGACAGGGTTTGGGGGAAAAACTGTTTTTT
>TRBJ1-2|TRBD1|TRBV18|-
CASSPPTGGLDYGYTF
TGTGCCAGCTCACCCCCGACAGGGGGCTTGGACTATGGCTACACCTTC
>TRBJ1-6|TRBD1|TRBV4-1|-
CASSQESGTVRSPLHF
TGCGCCAGCAGCCAAGAATCCGGGACAGTACGTTCACCCCTCCACTTT
>TRBJ2-7|TRBD1|TRBV7-9|-
CASSLDRGYTYEQYF
TGTGCCAGCAGCTTGGACAGGGGGTACACCTACGAGCAGTACTTC
>TRBJ2-2|-|TRBV6-1|once
CASKLRGYGELFF
TGTGCCAGCAAACTCAGGGGCTACGGGGAGCTGTTTTTT
>TRBJ2-7|-|TRBV18|-
CASSPQWGDEQYF
TGTGCCAGCTCACCACAATGGGGGGACGAGCAGTACTTC
>TRBJ2-3|TRBD2|TRBV7-7|-
CASSPTSGSLTQYF
TGTGCCAGCAGCCCGACTAGCGGGAGTCTTACGCAGTATTTT
>TRBJ2-1|TRBD2|TRBV19|-
CASSIIASGMENEQFF
TGTGCCAGTAGTATTATAGCTAGCGGGATGGAAAATGAGCAGTTCTTC
>TRBJ1-2|-|TRBV19|-
CASSIQGPYGYTF
TGTGCCAGTAGTATCCAGGGTCCCTATGGCTACACCTTC
>TRBJ2-1|TRBD2|TRBV5-1|-
CASSFTSGGIYNEQFF
TGCGCCAGCAGCTTTACTAGCGGGGGGATCTACAATGAGCAGTTCTTC
>TRBJ2-6|-|TRBV5-1|-
CASSPRVSGANVLTF
TGCGCCAGCAGTCCCAGGGTGTCTGGGGCCAACGTCCTGACTTTC
>TRBJ2-7|-|TRBV15|-
CATSGRGAYEQYF
TGTGCCACCAGCGGGAGGGGGGCCTACGAGCAGTACTTC
>TRBJ1-1|TRBD1|TRBV27|-
CASSPPPGTVNTEAFF
TGTGCCAGCAGTCCACCTCCCGGGACAGTGAACACTGAAGCTTTCTTT
>TRBJ2-1|TRBD2|TRBV7-7|-
CASSRTSGGAGNEQFF
TGTGCCAGCAGCCGGACTAGCGGGGGGGCGGGCAATGAGCAGTTCTTC
>TRBJ1-1|-|TRBV5-1|-
CASSLGQGWTEAFF
TGCGCCAGCAGCTTGGGGCAGGGTTGGACTGAAGCTTTCTTT
>TRBJ2-2|-|TRBV28|-
CASSLLNTGELFF
TGTGCCAGCAGTTTACTTAACACCGGGGAGCTGTTTTTT
>TRBJ2-7|-|TRBV6-5|-
CASSYSLRAGRYEQYF
TGTGCCAGCAGTTACTCTCTCCGGGCGGGAAGGTACGAGCAGTACTTC
>TRBJ2-7|-|TRBV4-1|-
CASSQDRGGTTYEQYF
TGCGCCAGCAGCCAAGATAGGGGCGGAACTACCTACGAGCAGTACTTC
>TRBJ2-7|-|TRBV11-2|-
CASSSGLDYEQYF
TGTGCCAGCAGCTCGGGACTCGACTACGAGCAGTACTTC
>TRBJ2-7|TRBD1|TRBV6-6|-
CASSSDRGSYEQYF
TGTGCCAGCAGTTCAGACAGGGGTTCCTACGAGCAGTACTTC
>TRBJ1-6|TRBD1|TRBV28|-
CASRGEQGVVYNSPLHF
TGTGCCAGCAGGGGGGAACAGGGGGTTGTTTATAATTCACCCCTCCACTTT
>TRBJ1-2|-|TRBV6-1|-
CASSVGHRMTQNYGYTF
TGTGCCAGCAGTGTGGGACACCGAATGACCCAAAACTATGGCTACACCTTC
>TRBJ2-3|-|TRBV1|-
CTSSHWDVPGLSTDTQYF
TGCACCAGCAGCCATTGGGATGTCCCGGGACTCAGCACAGATACGCAGTATTTT
>TRBJ1-2|TRBD1|TRBV2|-
CASSWDREDYTF
TGTGCCAGCAGTTGGGACAGGGAGGACTACACCTTC
>TRBJ1-1|-|TRBV28|many
CASSDGSLRTEAFF
TGTGCCAGCAGCGATGGGTCTCTGAGGACTGAAGCTTTCTTT
>TRBJ2-7|-|TRBV2|-
CASSDAGWGGYEQYF
TGTGCCAGCAGTGATGCGGGGTGGGGTGGCTACGAGCAGTACTTC
>TRBJ2-1|-|TRBV28|-
CASSWDGSEQFF
TGTGCCAGCAGTTGGGATGGGAGTGAGCAGTTCTTC
>TRBJ2-7|TRBD1|TRBV19|-
CATISGGVGNEQYF
TGTGCCACCATTTCAGGGGGCGTAGGCAACGAGCAGTACTTC
>TRBJ2-3|TRBD2|TRBV5-1|-
CASSLGSGGAVSADTQYF
TGCGCCAGCAGCTTGGGTAGCGGGGGGGCCGTGTCCGCAGATACGCAGTATTTT
>TRBJ2-7|TRBD1|TRBV28|-
CASRAGTGISSEQYF
TGTGCCAGCCGCGCCGGGACAGGGATCAGTAGCGAGCAGTACTTC
>TRBJ2-1|-|TRBV18|-
CASSPGSFLAYNEQFF
TGTGCCAGCTCACCAGGTAGTTTCTTGGCCTACAATGAGCAGTTCTTC
>TRBJ2-7|-|TRBV28|few
CASRGAYEQYF
TGTGCCAGCAGAGGGGCGTACGAGCAGTACTTC
>TRBJ2-7|TRBD1|TRBV6-1|-
CASSGMRGDRGYEQYF
TGTGCCAGCAGTGGAATGCGGGGGGACAGGGGTTACGAGCAGTACTTC
>TRBJ2-4|TRBD2|TRBV29-1|-
CSVGLAGGELAKNIQYF
TGCAGCGTTGGACTAGCGGGGGGTGAACTAGCCAAAAACATTCAGTACTTC
>TRBJ2-1|TRBD1|TRBV2|-
CASSESMTGGARNSYNEQFF
TGTGCCAGCAGTGAATCGATGACAGGGGGCGCTCGAAACTCCTACAATGAGCAGTTCTTC
>TRBJ1-2|-|TRBV5-1|-
CASSLGGSGPLYGYTF
TGCGCCAGCAGCTTGGGGGGCAGTGGGCCCCTTTATGGCTACACCTTC
>TRBJ2-7|TRBD2|TRBV2|-
CASRPSLTSGGHEQYF
TGTGCCAGCAGGCCCTCTTTGACTAGCGGGGGGCACGAGCAGTACTTC
>TRBJ2-7|TRBD1|TRBV28|-
CASRGQGAGEQYF
TGTGCCAGCAGGGGACAGGGGGCGGGCGAGCAGTACTTC
>TRBJ1-1|-|TRBV18|-
CASSPPRQGSSEAFF
TGTGCCAGCTCACCACCCCGGCAGGGGTCGTCTGAAGCTTTCTTT
>TRBJ2-3|TRBD2|TRBV11-3|once
CASSTGTSGGTDTQYF
TGTGCCAGCAGCACCGGGACTAGCGGGGGGACAGATACGCAGTATTTT
>TRBJ1-1|-|TRBV11-2|-
CASSFPRRGGYTEAFF
TGTGCCAGCAGCTTTCCCCGACGAGGAGGTTACACTGAAGCTTTCTTT
>TRBJ2-3|TRBD2|TRBV5-4|-
CASSYGLAGRDTQYF
TGTGCCAGCAGCTACGGACTAGCGGGGAGGGATACGCAGTATTTT
>TRBJ2-3|-|TRBV18|-
CASSFGQTLTDTQYF
TGTGCCAGCTCCTTTGGGCAGACCCTCACAGATACGCAGTATTTT
>TRBJ1-1|TRBD1|TRBV30|-
CAWKWGTGISTEAFF
TGTGCCTGGAAGTGGGGGACAGGGATAAGCACTGAAGCTTTCTTT
>TRBJ1-5|-|TRBV30|once
CAWSPGREGQPQHF
TGTGCCTGGAGTCCAGGCAGGGAGGGTCAGCCCCAGCATTTT
>TRBJ2-6|-|TRBV6-5|-
CASSRGISGANVLTF
TGTGCCAGCAGTCGAGGGATCTCTGGGGCCAACGTCCTGACTTTC